Listed below are T cell receptor beta chains from one sample, sequenced in a study of blood T cell repertoires in COVID-19. The repertoire was sequenced with immunoSEQ multiplex PCR; TCRdb's copy has only in-frame clones and lacks some. Here the sample spans 85,000 to 110,000 clones, around 84% being singletons. Sequencing was carried out using peripheral blood. These TCRs come from a human donor in a cohort sampled during active COVID-19. Both conserved end residues are part of each CDR3. The D gene is left open where the match is weak. Clone size is shown for a subset of rows, as once, few, many or a class of expanded clone.

clone size: NA
V gene: TRBV6-6
D gene: NA
J gene: TRBJ1-2
CDR3 DNA: TGTGCCAGCAGTACGGGGGAGAACTATGGCTACACCTTC
CDR3 protein: CASSTGENYGYTF

clone size: once
V gene: TRBV5-1
D gene: TRBD1
J gene: TRBJ1-4
CDR3 DNA: TGCGCCAGCAGCATTACAGGGGGCGGCACTAATGAAAAACTGTTTTTT
CDR3 protein: CASSITGGGTNEKLFF

clone size: NA
V gene: TRBV5-4
D gene: TRBD2
J gene: TRBJ2-1
CDR3 DNA: TGTGCCAGCAGCTTCCCGGGGGGAAGGAATGAGCAGTTCTTC
CDR3 protein: CASSFPGGRNEQFF

clone size: NA
V gene: TRBV5-6
D gene: TRBD2
J gene: TRBJ2-5
CDR3 DNA: TGTGCCAGCAGCTTGTGGTTAGCGGGGTCCGAAGAGACCCAGTACTTC
CDR3 protein: CASSLWLAGSEETQYF

clone size: NA
V gene: TRBV7-3
D gene: NA
J gene: TRBJ2-2
CDR3 DNA: TGTGCCAGCAGCTTAACACCAGCAGAGGCCGGGGAGCTGTTTTTT
CDR3 protein: CASSLTPAEAGELFF

clone size: NA
V gene: TRBV7-9
D gene: NA
J gene: TRBJ1-5
CDR3 DNA: TGTGCCAGCAGCCAGGGAGGGGGTCAGCCCCAGCATTTT
CDR3 protein: CASSQGGGQPQHF

clone size: NA
V gene: TRBV27
D gene: TRBD2
J gene: TRBJ2-1
CDR3 DNA: TGTGCCACCCAAGGACTAGCGGGGGGCAACTCTAGGTACAATGAGCAGTTCTTC
CDR3 protein: CATQGLAGGNSRYNEQFF

clone size: few
V gene: TRBV5-4
D gene: TRBD1
J gene: TRBJ1-2
CDR3 DNA: TGTGCCAGCAGCTCCACGACAGGGGGTAACTATGGCTACACCTTC
CDR3 protein: CASSSTTGGNYGYTF

clone size: NA
V gene: TRBV3-1/TRBV3-2
D gene: TRBD1
J gene: TRBJ1-5
CDR3 DNA: TGTGCCAGCAGTACGGGACAGGGAGGTCAGCCCCAGCATTTT
CDR3 protein: CASSTGQGGQPQHF

clone size: once
V gene: TRBV2
D gene: NA
J gene: TRBJ1-2
CDR3 DNA: TGTGCCAGCAGTAAACCACAGGGACCTCTCGGAGGCTACACCTTC
CDR3 protein: CASSKPQGPLGGYTF

clone size: NA
V gene: TRBV3-1/TRBV3-2
D gene: NA
J gene: TRBJ2-1
CDR3 DNA: TGTGCCAGCAGCTCGACTCTGGCGCAGTTCTTC
CDR3 protein: CASSSTLAQFF

clone size: NA
V gene: TRBV27
D gene: NA
J gene: TRBJ2-1
CDR3 DNA: TGTGCCAGCAGTTTTGCGCCCGTCTCCTACAATGAGCAGTTCTTC
CDR3 protein: CASSFAPVSYNEQFF

clone size: NA
V gene: TRBV27
D gene: TRBD1
J gene: TRBJ1-5
CDR3 DNA: TGTGCCAGCAGTTTACGGCAGGGGGGTCAGCCCCAGCATTTT
CDR3 protein: CASSLRQGGQPQHF

clone size: NA
V gene: TRBV27
D gene: TRBD1
J gene: TRBJ2-1
CDR3 DNA: TGTGCCAGCAGTATATGGGACAGGGCGTCTGAGCAGTTCTTC
CDR3 protein: CASSIWDRASEQFF

clone size: NA
V gene: TRBV6-5
D gene: NA
J gene: TRBJ1-5
CDR3 DNA: TGTGCCAGCAGTTACGGGGGGGCTAATAATCAGCCCCAGCATTTT
CDR3 protein: CASSYGGANNQPQHF

clone size: NA
V gene: TRBV4-2
D gene: TRBD1
J gene: TRBJ2-7
CDR3 DNA: TGTGCCAGCAGCCAAATGGGGACAGGAGAATACGAGCAGTACTTC
CDR3 protein: CASSQMGTGEYEQYF

clone size: NA
V gene: TRBV5-5
D gene: TRBD1
J gene: TRBJ2-5
CDR3 DNA: TGTGCCAGCAGCTTTTTCCGGACAGGGGAAGAGACCCAGTACTTC
CDR3 protein: CASSFFRTGEETQYF

clone size: few
V gene: TRBV11-3
D gene: NA
J gene: TRBJ1-1
CDR3 DNA: TGTGCCAGCAGCTTAGACGGGGGGAACACTGAAGCTTTCTTT
CDR3 protein: CASSLDGGNTEAFF

clone size: NA
V gene: TRBV5-4
D gene: NA
J gene: TRBJ1-1
CDR3 DNA: TGTGCCAGCAGCTTGGGGCTGACAGCCGGGGGTATGAACACTGAAGCTTTCTTT
CDR3 protein: CASSLGLTAGGMNTEAFF

clone size: once
V gene: TRBV18
D gene: TRBD1
J gene: TRBJ2-5
CDR3 DNA: TGTGCCAGCTCACCGGACAGGGGACCCCAAGAGACCCAGTACTTC
CDR3 protein: CASSPDRGPQETQYF

clone size: NA
V gene: TRBV4-2
D gene: TRBD2
J gene: TRBJ2-1
CDR3 DNA: TGTGCCAGCAGCCAAGACCGGACTAGCGGGGGCTTCAATGAGCAGTTCTTC
CDR3 protein: CASSQDRTSGGFNEQFF

clone size: NA
V gene: TRBV12-5
D gene: NA
J gene: TRBJ2-5
CDR3 DNA: TGTGCTAGTGGTTTTTTCCAGTATTCACCCGGGGCGGGGGAGACCCAGTACTTC
CDR3 protein: CASGFFQYSPGAGETQYF

clone size: NA
V gene: TRBV12-3/TRBV12-4
D gene: NA
J gene: TRBJ1-6
CDR3 DNA: TGTGCCAGCACCCCAGGGGCCAAACTCCCCCTCCACTTT
CDR3 protein: CASTPGAKLPLHF

clone size: NA
V gene: TRBV6-5
D gene: TRBD1
J gene: TRBJ2-5
CDR3 DNA: TGTGCCAGCAGTTGGGACAGGGGGAAGGAGACCCAGTACTTC
CDR3 protein: CASSWDRGKETQYF

clone size: NA
V gene: TRBV27
D gene: NA
J gene: TRBJ1-5
CDR3 DNA: TGTGCCAGCAGATCCCAGGGTTTCGGCAATCAGCCCCAGCATTTT
CDR3 protein: CASRSQGFGNQPQHF

clone size: NA
V gene: TRBV11-2
D gene: TRBD1
J gene: TRBJ2-3
CDR3 DNA: TGTGCCAGCAGCCTCCTGGGACAGGGGGCTGGAGATACGCAGTATTTT
CDR3 protein: CASSLLGQGAGDTQYF

clone size: NA
V gene: TRBV19
D gene: NA
J gene: TRBJ2-5
CDR3 DNA: TGTGCCAGTAGTCCCCGGCAAAGAGGGGAGACCCAGTACTTC
CDR3 protein: CASSPRQRGETQYF

clone size: NA
V gene: TRBV9
D gene: NA
J gene: TRBJ1-1
CDR3 DNA: TGTGCCAGCAGCGTAGATGGAGGGACTGAAGCTTTCTTT
CDR3 protein: CASSVDGGTEAFF

clone size: few
V gene: TRBV29-1
D gene: TRBD2
J gene: TRBJ2-3
CDR3 DNA: TGCAGCGTAGCAACTAGCGGAAACACAGATACGCAGTATTTT
CDR3 protein: CSVATSGNTDTQYF

clone size: NA
V gene: TRBV18
D gene: NA
J gene: TRBJ1-1
CDR3 DNA: TGTGCCAGCTCACCAAAAGGGGGGAACACTGAAGCTTTCTTT
CDR3 protein: CASSPKGGNTEAFF

clone size: NA
V gene: TRBV7-8
D gene: NA
J gene: TRBJ1-1
CDR3 DNA: TGTGCCAGCAGCTCGCGAGGCGGAGGCACTGAAGCTTTCTTT
CDR3 protein: CASSSRGGGTEAFF

clone size: NA
V gene: TRBV5-8
D gene: TRBD2
J gene: TRBJ2-3
CDR3 DNA: TGTGCCAGCAGCCCCCGGCTGGCGGGGGGTTTAGGTGATACGCAGTATTTT
CDR3 protein: CASSPRLAGGLGDTQYF

clone size: NA
V gene: TRBV28
D gene: TRBD1
J gene: TRBJ1-5
CDR3 DNA: TGTGCCAGCATGCGGGACAGGAATCAGCCCCAGCATTTT
CDR3 protein: CASMRDRNQPQHF

clone size: NA
V gene: TRBV28
D gene: TRBD1
J gene: TRBJ1-1
CDR3 DNA: TGTGCCAGCAGTCCTACAGGGGGCTCTTTCTTT
CDR3 protein: CASSPTGGSFF

clone size: NA
V gene: TRBV7-2
D gene: NA
J gene: TRBJ1-2
CDR3 DNA: TGTGCCAGCAGCTTAGGGACAGACTATGGCTACACCTTC
CDR3 protein: CASSLGTDYGYTF

clone size: NA
V gene: TRBV7-6
D gene: TRBD1
J gene: TRBJ2-1
CDR3 DNA: TGTGCCAGCAGCCTCGGACAGGGGAGCTCCTACAATGAGCAGTTCTTC
CDR3 protein: CASSLGQGSSYNEQFF

clone size: NA
V gene: TRBV7-2
D gene: NA
J gene: TRBJ1-3
CDR3 DNA: TGTGCCAGCAGCTTAGCCCTTTCTAGCACACACACCATATATTTT
CDR3 protein: CASSLALSSTHTIYF

clone size: NA
V gene: TRBV6-1
D gene: NA
J gene: TRBJ2-5
CDR3 DNA: TGTGCCAGCAGTGAACCCCGGGAGCCAGAGTACTTC
CDR3 protein: CASSEPREPEYF

clone size: NA
V gene: TRBV18
D gene: NA
J gene: TRBJ1-4
CDR3 DNA: TGTGCCAGCTCATTTCTTGCAGGAACTAGATCTGCTAATGAAAAACTGTTTTTT
CDR3 protein: CASSFLAGTRSANEKLFF

clone size: NA
V gene: TRBV4-3
D gene: NA
J gene: TRBJ2-3
CDR3 DNA: TGCGCCAGCAGCCAAGACCAGGTGGCAGATACGCAGTATTTT
CDR3 protein: CASSQDQVADTQYF

clone size: NA
V gene: TRBV19
D gene: NA
J gene: TRBJ2-1
CDR3 DNA: TGTGCCAGTACCCCTGGGGGGGGCGCATATGAGCAGTTCTTC
CDR3 protein: CASTPGGGAYEQFF

clone size: NA
V gene: TRBV28
D gene: NA
J gene: TRBJ1-4
CDR3 DNA: TGTGCCAGCAGCTTCCCTCGGATAGGGAGGAGTGAAAAACTGTTTTTT
CDR3 protein: CASSFPRIGRSEKLFF

clone size: NA
V gene: TRBV11-2
D gene: TRBD2
J gene: TRBJ2-1
CDR3 DNA: TGTGCCAGCAGCAGAAGCGGGGGGTACAATGAGCAGTTCTTC
CDR3 protein: CASSRSGGYNEQFF

clone size: NA
V gene: TRBV3-1/TRBV3-2
D gene: TRBD1
J gene: TRBJ2-5
CDR3 DNA: TGTGCCAGCAGCCAAAAACCGGGACAGGTCCGGCAGTACTTC
CDR3 protein: CASSQKPGQVRQYF

clone size: NA
V gene: TRBV7-2
D gene: TRBD1
J gene: TRBJ1-2
CDR3 DNA: TGTGCCAGCAGCCCCGGACAGGGAGGCGGCTACACCTTC
CDR3 protein: CASSPGQGGGYTF

clone size: NA
V gene: TRBV6-5
D gene: TRBD1
J gene: TRBJ1-2
CDR3 DNA: TGTGCCAGCAGACCACCGGGACAGGGGAGCGGCTACACCTTC
CDR3 protein: CASRPPGQGSGYTF

clone size: NA
V gene: TRBV2
D gene: NA
J gene: TRBJ2-7
CDR3 DNA: TGTGCCAGCCAGGGGAGCGCCGGGTACGAGCAGTACTTC
CDR3 protein: CASQGSAGYEQYF

clone size: NA
V gene: TRBV12-1
D gene: NA
J gene: TRBJ1-1
CDR3 DNA: TGTGCCAGCAGCCCCCCGCCCAGAAACACTGAAGCTTTCTTT
CDR3 protein: CASSPPPRNTEAFF

clone size: NA
V gene: TRBV18
D gene: NA
J gene: TRBJ1-1
CDR3 DNA: TGTGCCAGCTCTCTTAACACTGAAGCTTTCTTT
CDR3 protein: CASSLNTEAFF

clone size: NA
V gene: TRBV19
D gene: NA
J gene: TRBJ2-3
CDR3 DNA: TGTGCCAGTACTTATTCGGGGAGCACAGATACGCAGTATTTT
CDR3 protein: CASTYSGSTDTQYF

clone size: NA
V gene: TRBV5-1
D gene: TRBD2
J gene: TRBJ2-3
CDR3 DNA: TGCGCCAGCAGCTTGGGTCGGTCTAGCGGGGAGATCACAGATACGCAGTATTTT
CDR3 protein: CASSLGRSSGEITDTQYF

clone size: NA
V gene: TRBV4-2
D gene: NA
J gene: TRBJ1-1
CDR3 DNA: TGTGCCAGCAGCCAAGATGGGAGAGAAGCTTTCTTT
CDR3 protein: CASSQDGREAFF

clone size: NA
V gene: TRBV6-5
D gene: TRBD1
J gene: TRBJ2-3
CDR3 DNA: TGTGCCAGCAGACACCGGACAGGGTTGGCAGATACGCAGTATTTT
CDR3 protein: CASRHRTGLADTQYF

clone size: NA
V gene: TRBV3-1/TRBV3-2
D gene: NA
J gene: TRBJ1-2
CDR3 DNA: TGTGCCAGCAGCCAGGCACAGGGCCACTATGGCTACACCTTC
CDR3 protein: CASSQAQGHYGYTF

clone size: NA
V gene: TRBV2
D gene: NA
J gene: TRBJ1-1
CDR3 DNA: TGTGCCAGCACTTTAACAGGAGTGAACACTGAAGCTTTCTTT
CDR3 protein: CASTLTGVNTEAFF

clone size: NA
V gene: TRBV7-9
D gene: NA
J gene: TRBJ2-2
CDR3 DNA: TGTGCCAGCAGCTTAGGAGGCCGGGAAATAGAAAGGAACACCGGGGAGCTGTTTTTT
CDR3 protein: CASSLGGREIERNTGELFF

clone size: once
V gene: TRBV4-2
D gene: TRBD1
J gene: TRBJ1-6
CDR3 DNA: TGTGCCAGCAGCCAAGGGGGACAGGCGAATTCACCCCTCCACTTT
CDR3 protein: CASSQGGQANSPLHF

clone size: NA
V gene: TRBV2
D gene: NA
J gene: TRBJ1-6
CDR3 DNA: TGTGCCAGCAGTGGGTTAACAGGGTTTAATTCACCCCTCCACTTT
CDR3 protein: CASSGLTGFNSPLHF

clone size: NA
V gene: TRBV7-2
D gene: NA
J gene: TRBJ2-7
CDR3 DNA: TGTGCCAGCAGCTTCGGGGGTCGCTCCTACGAGCAGTACTTC
CDR3 protein: CASSFGGRSYEQYF

clone size: NA
V gene: TRBV20-1
D gene: NA
J gene: TRBJ2-1
CDR3 DNA: TGCAGTGCTAGTTCACTAGCTAGGAATGAGCAGTTCTTC
CDR3 protein: CSASSLARNEQFF